The 13 T cell receptor beta chains presented below share a single source sample, sequenced in a study of identical twins. TCRdb fed the 5' RACE reads into MiXCR, producing one record per CDR3 protein. The sample includes 700,000 or so distinct CDR3 sequences, around 8.6% seen only once; the top ten take 0.8% to 1%. These records were also assigned to another study, of yellow fever vaccine responses in identical twins.

The specimen was PBMCs. All receptors derive from a woman younger than 35 in good health.

This chain links TRBV9 with TRBJ2-1; D is unresolved. There are 16 residues in the CDR3. Germline V gene sequence: CDR1 SGDLS, CDR2 YYNGEE. The V end was cut by 4 bases, the J end by 2 bases, with 16 bases between. The CDR3 reads CASSLRVTSAYNEQFF. Here the CDR3 DNA reads TGTGCCAGCAGCCTTAGGGTGACCAGCGCCTACAATGAGCAGTTCTTC.

The chain has TRBV7-2 and TRBJ2-7, with TRBD1 identical over 12 bases. Germline CDR1 SGHTA, CDR2 FQGNSA. Losses at the gene ends were 4 bases for V and 5 bases for J; bases not matched to a gene: 9. This CDR3 contains 16 residues. CDR3 in amino acids: CASSSFGTGGFNEQYF. CDR3 bases: TGTGCCAGCAGCTCATTTGGGACAGGGGGCTTCAACGAGCAGTACTTC.

Many counts were recorded for this clonotype. The genes are TRBV6-1 and TRBJ1-4; TRBD1 aligns across 8 bases. This CDR3 contains 17 residues. V was pared by 4 bases and J by 0 bases, with 7 bases of the junction left unmatched. Germline CDR1 reads MNHNS; CDR2 reads SASEGT. The CDR3 spells CASSVHGQGATNEKLFF. The DNA of the CDR3 is TGTGCCAGCAGTGTCCATGGACAGGGTGCAACTAATGAAAAACTGTTTTTT.

This rearrangement joins TRBV24-1 to TRBJ2-2, with 9 bases lining up with TRBD1. CDR3 size: 17 residues. Germline-derived CDR1 and CDR2 are KGHDR and SFDVKD. Trimming cost V 3 bases and J 4 bases; bases outside gene matches: 8. The CDR3 is CATSDLPGTGTTGELFF. The CDR3 DNA follows: TGTGCCACCAGTGATCTACCCGGGACAGGGACCACCGGGGAGCTGTTTTTT.

This chain links TRBV29-1 with TRBJ2-5, with 12 positions matching TRBD1. Germline CDR1 and CDR2: SQVTM and ANQGSEA. V lost 6 bases to trimming and J lost 5 bases; unmatched junction nucleotides: 7. This CDR3 is built from 14 residues. This CDR3 reads CSVTRGTGGETQYF. Written as DNA, the CDR3 is TGCAGCGTCACCCGCGGGACAGGGGGCGAGACCCAGTACTTC. The full variable domain, with the rest looked up from reference TRBV29-1 and TRBJ2-5, is SAVISQKPSRDICQRGTSLTIQCQVDSQVTMMFWYRQQPGQSLTLIATANQGSEATYESGFVIDKFPISRPNLTFSTLTVSNMSPEDSSIYLCSVTRGTGGETQYFGPGTRLLVL.

This clonotype was seen only a few times. This chain joins TRBV24-1 and TRBJ2-1; D gene unclear. The CDR3 consists of 17 residues. Germline V gene sequence: CDR1 KGHDR, CDR2 SFDVKD. The V end was cut by 0 bases, the J end by 5 bases, with 16 bases between. The CDR3 spells CATSDLGSNSRHNEQFF. CDR3 nucleotide sequence: TGTGCCACCAGTGATTTGGGTTCGAACAGTCGGCACAATGAGCAGTTCTTC.

The J gene is TRBJ2-2, the V gene TRBV20-1; possibly TRBD1 for D (6 bases). The CDR3 runs to 16 residues. CDR1 DFQATT and CDR2 SNEGSKA come from the germline V gene (reference sequence). V shed 1 base and J shed 0 bases, with 12 bases lying between them. CDR3 loop: CSARVAGATNTGELFF. For the CDR3, the DNA is TGCAGTGCTAGAGTTGCAGGGGCAACGAACACCGGGGAGCTGTTTTTT.

This clonotype was seen a few times. The V gene is TRBV25-1, the J gene TRBJ2-1, with D perhaps matching TRBD1 or TRBD2 (5 bases each). CDR1 and CDR2 from the germline V gene are MGHDK and SYGVNS. This CDR3 has 13 amino acids. V was pared by 1 base and J by 11 bases, with 12 bases between. The CDR3 reads CASSESDGTKQFF. CDR3 coding DNA: TGTGCCAGCAGTGAATCTGACGGGACCAAGCAGTTCTTC. The whole variable domain, filled in from reference TRBV25-1 and TRBJ2-1, reads EADIYQTPRYLVIGTGKKITLECSQTMGHDKMYWYQQDPGMELHLIHYSYGVNSTEKGDLSSESTVSRIRTEHFPLTLESARPSHTSQYLCASSESDGTKQFFGPGTRLTVL.

The sample holds a few counts of this clonotype. The rearrangement joins TRBV9 to TRBJ2-7; no clear D gene. The CDR3 runs to 14 residues. Germline V CDR1 and CDR2: SGDLS, YYNGEE. V lost 1 base, J lost 0 bases, and 8 bases lay in between. The CDR3, as DNA: TGTGCCAGCAGCGTACTACCCAACTCCTACGAGCAGTACTTC. It codes for CASSVLPNSYEQYF.

On this clonotype: A read error may be the cause here, since a much bigger clone is one base away. V gene TRBV7-9 combines with J gene TRBJ2-7, with a possible D match to TRBD2 (5 bases). Per the germline V gene, CDR1 is SEHNR and CDR2 is FQNEAQ (reference sequence). Trimming pared 5 bases from V and 4 bases from J, leaving 12 bases between. This CDR3 region has 13 residues. CDR3 coding DNA: TGTGCCAGCAGCAATAGTCGGGATTACGAGCAGTACTTC. This translates into CASSNSRDYEQYF.

The chain has TRBV28 and TRBJ2-5, with 10 nucleotides matching TRBD2. CDR3 length: 14 residues. V gave up 2 bases and J gave up 5 bases; unmatched junction bases: 2. Per germline, CDR1 MDHEN and CDR2 SYDVKM. CDR3 amino acids: CASSLVGLAETQYF. CDR3 sequence (DNA): TGTGCCAGCAGTTTAGTGGGACTAGCGGAGACCCAGTACTTC.

This clonotype was seen only a few times. The rearrangement links TRBV10-1 to TRBJ2-7, with 7 bases aligning to TRBD2. The CDR3 covers 14 residues. V gave up 5 bases and J gave up 2 bases; unmatched junction bases: 6. Germline-derived CDR1 and CDR2 are WNHNN and SYGVQD (reference sequence). CDR3 DNA: TGCGCCAGCAGTCGGGACTACCGGACCTACGAGCAGTACTTC. Its protein product is CASSRDYRTYEQYF.

The chain links TRBV29-1 to TRBJ2-3; TRBD2 agrees at 7 bases. J was trimmed by 4 bases and V by 3 bases; bases with no gene match: 16. CDR3 length: 17 residues. The V gene's germline CDR1 is SQVTM and CDR2 ANQGSEA. For the CDR3, the DNA is TGCAGCGTTGATGGGACGGGGGAGGGAGCGGAAGCAGATACGCAGTATTTT. Amino acid sequence: CSVDGTGEGAEADTQYF.